The clone carrying this T cell receptor beta chain has at least ten counts. This sample was included in a study of Graves' ophthalmopathy and Graves' hyperthyroidism. The germline gives CDR1 MDHEN, CDR2 SYDVKM. The CDR3 loop spans 15 amino acids. The V end lost 4 bases, the J end lost 3 bases, and 15 bases lay between the germline ends. RNA transcripts were the source from which TCR beta CDR3 regions were amplified. Investigators did first-round RT-PCR with HTBI primers, then second-round multiplex PCR. From the multiplex PCR reads, TCRdb called clonotypes with MiXCR, one entry per CDR3 protein. The data show almost 400,000 distinct CDR3 sequences, 15% to 20% seen once.

The TCR was taken from a woman between 18 and 29 years old with Graves' ophthalmopathy. The sequenced material came from peripheral blood. V is TRBV28 and J is TRBJ1-1; D gene unclear. This CDR3 reads CASSSPWAGDTEAFF. In DNA form, the CDR3 reads TGTGCCAGCAGTTCCCCGTGGGCAGGCGACACTGAAGCTTTCTTT.